Presented here are 7 T cell receptor beta chains from one specimen sequenced in a study of cytomegalovirus exposure and HLA in healthy donors. PCR amplification relied on 60 Vbeta primers (plus 13 Jbeta primers). The protocol was immunoSEQ multiplex PCR, while the TCRdb copy is restricted to in-frame clones and leaves out a portion. Of about 150,000 clones listed, 70% to 85% are singletons. Material for sequencing was PBMCs. Source of these receptors: a male donor in good health and CMV-seronegative.

This clone was observed a handful of times. The chain combines TRBV9 with TRBJ2-1; TRBD2 is a possible D gene (5 bases). In germline, CDR1 is SGDLS, CDR2 YYNGEE. V gave up 0 bases and J gave up 8 bases, with 12 bases separating them. The CDR3 extends over 14 amino acids. The CDR3 sequence: CASSVALLADEQFF. The CDR3 nucleotides read TGTGCCAGCAGCGTAGCTCTCCTAGCAGATGAGCAGTTCTTC.

This clone was recorded once. The chain carries TRBV5-6 and TRBJ1-6; TRBD1 aligns across 7 bases. J gave up 10 bases and V 6 bases, and 10 bases lay outside the gene matches. CDR3 length: 14 amino acids. Germline V gene lookup returns CDR1 SGHDT and CDR2 YYEEEE. CDR3 nucleotides: TGTGCCAGCAACCAGACAGGGATCCAGTCACCCCTCCACTTT. Its translation is CASNQTGIQSPLHF. Complete variable domain (other parts from reference TRBV5-6 and TRBJ1-6): DAGVTQSPTHLIKTRGQQVTLRCSPKSGHDTVSWYQQALGQGPQFIFQYYEEEERQRGNFPDRFSGHQFPNYSSELNVNALLLGDSALYLCASNQTGIQSPLHFGNGTRLTVT.

This clone was seen only once. This chain joins TRBV7-2 and TRBJ2-1; 8 nucleotides align to TRBD2. V shed 1 base, J shed 0 bases, and the junction held 8 bases outside the gene matches. The CDR3 runs to 18 residues. CDR1 is SGHTA, CDR2 FQGNSA, per germline. The CDR3 coding sequence is TGTGCCAGCAGCTTAGAAGCTCTAGCGGGTCTCTCCTACAATGAGCAGTTCTTC. This gives the protein CASSLEALAGLSYNEQFF.

This rearrangement joins TRBV5-1 to TRBJ2-4, with 10 bases matching TRBD2. CDR1 and CDR2 from the germline V gene are SGHRS and YFSETQ. V dropped 8 bases and J dropped 0; count of bases not matched to a gene: 8. CDR3 size: 16 residues. The CDR3: CASSSGGDLAKNIQYF. The CDR3 DNA reads TGCGCCAGTTCAAGCGGGGGGGATCTAGCCAAAAACATTCAGTACTTC.

This clone was picked up a small number of times. The rearrangement joins TRBV7-9 to TRBJ1-2; 7 bases align to TRBD1. The germline CDR1 and CDR2 sequences are SEHNR and FQNEAQ (reference sequence). V shed 4 bases and J 6 bases; nucleotides not matched to a gene: 5. The CDR3 is 13 residues long. This chain's CDR3 is CASSSTGLDGYTF. CDR3 coding DNA: TGTGCCAGCAGCTCGACAGGGCTTGATGGCTACACCTTC.

This clone was picked up a small number of times. This chain joins TRBV27 and TRBJ1-2, with 8 positions matching TRBD1. The CDR3 runs to 14 residues. Per the germline V gene, CDR1 is MNHEY and CDR2 is SMNVEV (reference sequence). V lost 1 base to trimming and J lost 4 bases; unmatched junction nucleotides: 2. For the CDR3, the DNA is TGTGCCAGCAGTTTATTTCAGGGGGCCTATGGCTACACCTTC. Encoded protein: CASSLFQGAYGYTF.

The V call is TRBV28, the J call TRBJ1-2, with D possibly matching TRBD1 (6 bases). Trimming took off 7 bases at V and 4 bases at J, with 16 bases between the two ends. Per germline, CDR1 MDHEN and CDR2 SYDVKM. The CDR3 spans 14 residues. The CDR3 spells CASTLAGAGYGYTF. The CDR3, as DNA: TGTGCCAGCACCCTAGCAGGGGCCGGCTATGGCTACACCTTC.